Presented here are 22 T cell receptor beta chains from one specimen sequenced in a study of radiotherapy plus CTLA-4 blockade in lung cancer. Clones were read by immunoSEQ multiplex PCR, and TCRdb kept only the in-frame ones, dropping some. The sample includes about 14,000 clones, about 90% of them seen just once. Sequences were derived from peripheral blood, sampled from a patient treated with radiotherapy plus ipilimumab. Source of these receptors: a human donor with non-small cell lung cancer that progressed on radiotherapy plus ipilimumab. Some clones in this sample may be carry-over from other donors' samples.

The CDR3, as DNA: TGCGCCAGCAGCCAGACCGACAGGGGGGATGGCTACACCTTC. It is translated as CASSQTDRGDGYTF. This chain joins TRBV4-3 and TRBJ1-2; 9 bases fit TRBD1. The CDR3 is made up of 14 amino acids. Trimming at V came to 3 bases and at J to 6 bases, leaving 5 bases not matched to a gene. Germline-derived CDR1 and CDR2 are LGHNA and YSLEER.

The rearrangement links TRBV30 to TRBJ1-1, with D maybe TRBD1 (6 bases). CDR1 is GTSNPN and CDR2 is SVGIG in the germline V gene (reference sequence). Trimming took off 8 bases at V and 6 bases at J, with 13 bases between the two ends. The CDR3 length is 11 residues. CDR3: CAGHRVAEAFF. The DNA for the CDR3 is TGTGCCGGACACAGGGTGGCTGAAGCTTTCTTT.

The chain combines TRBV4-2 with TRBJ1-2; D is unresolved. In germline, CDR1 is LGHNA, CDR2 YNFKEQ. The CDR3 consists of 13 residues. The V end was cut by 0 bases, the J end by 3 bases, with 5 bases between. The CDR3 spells CASSQDPYYGYTF. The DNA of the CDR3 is TGTGCCAGCAGCCAAGACCCATACTATGGCTACACCTTC.

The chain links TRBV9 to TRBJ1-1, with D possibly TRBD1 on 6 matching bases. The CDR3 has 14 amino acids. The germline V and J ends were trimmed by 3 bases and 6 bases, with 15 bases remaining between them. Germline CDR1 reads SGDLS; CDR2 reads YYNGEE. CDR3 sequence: CASSDRTVGPEAFF. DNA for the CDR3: TGTGCCAGCAGCGACCGGACAGTCGGCCCTGAAGCTTTCTTT.

The CDR3 reads CASSLAFPPSNYEQFF. The CDR3 DNA follows: TGTGCCAGCAGCTTAGCGTTTCCTCCTAGCAACTATGAGCAGTTCTTC. V usage is TRBV7-7 and J usage is TRBJ2-1; D possibly corresponds to TRBD2 (5 bases). Germline V gene lookup returns CDR1 SSHAT and CDR2 FNYEAQ (reference sequence). The CDR3 loop spans 16 amino acids. V was pared by 0 bases and J by 8 bases, with 17 bases between.

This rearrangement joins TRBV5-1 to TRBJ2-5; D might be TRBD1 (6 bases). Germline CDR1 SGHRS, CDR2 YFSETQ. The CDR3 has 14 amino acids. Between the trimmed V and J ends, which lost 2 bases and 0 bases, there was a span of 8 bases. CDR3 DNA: TGCGCCAGCAGCTTCGACAGGAACCAAGAGACCCAGTACTTC. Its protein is CASSFDRNQETQYF.

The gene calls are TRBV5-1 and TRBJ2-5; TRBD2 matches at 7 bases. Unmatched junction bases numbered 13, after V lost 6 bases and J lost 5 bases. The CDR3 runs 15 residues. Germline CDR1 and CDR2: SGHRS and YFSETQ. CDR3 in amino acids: CASNPVSGGGETQYF. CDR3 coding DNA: TGCGCCAGCAACCCCGTGTCGGGAGGTGGGGAGACCCAGTACTTC.

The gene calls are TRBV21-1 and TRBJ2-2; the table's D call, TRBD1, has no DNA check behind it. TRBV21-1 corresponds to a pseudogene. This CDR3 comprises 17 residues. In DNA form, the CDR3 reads TGTGCCAGCAGCAAAGCCCCAACAGGGGGAAACACCGGGGAGCTGTTTTTT. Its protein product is CASSKAPTGGNTGELFF.

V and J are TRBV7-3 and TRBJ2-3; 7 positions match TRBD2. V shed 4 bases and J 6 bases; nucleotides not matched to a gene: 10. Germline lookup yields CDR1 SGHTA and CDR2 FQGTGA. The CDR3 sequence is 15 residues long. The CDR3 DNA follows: TGTGCCAGCAGCTACGGACTAGGGCGCAGTGATACGCAGTATTTT. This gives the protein CASSYGLGRSDTQYF.

For the CDR3, the DNA is TGTGCCAGCAACACCCCAGGGTCTAGTGAAAAACTGTTTTTT. It translates to CASNTPGSSEKLFF. V is TRBV28 and J is TRBJ1-4; D perhaps matches TRBD1 (5 bases). The V and J ends lost 7 bases and 7 bases respectively, with 16 bases between them. The CDR3 has 14 amino acids. Germline assignment: CDR1 MDHEN and CDR2 SYDVKM.

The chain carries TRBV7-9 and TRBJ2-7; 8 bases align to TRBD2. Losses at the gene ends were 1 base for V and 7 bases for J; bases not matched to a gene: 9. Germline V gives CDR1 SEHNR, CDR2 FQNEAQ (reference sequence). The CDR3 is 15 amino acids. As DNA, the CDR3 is TGTGCCAGCAGCTTAGGCGGGGGGAACGGGTGGGAGCAGTACTTC. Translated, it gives CASSLGGGNGWEQYF.

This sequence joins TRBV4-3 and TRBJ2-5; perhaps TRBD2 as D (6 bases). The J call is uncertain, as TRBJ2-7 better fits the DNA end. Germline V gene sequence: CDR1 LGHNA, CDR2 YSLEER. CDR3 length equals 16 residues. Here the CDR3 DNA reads TGCGCCAGCAGCCAAGATCTTACGGGGGAAAACTACGAGCAGTACTTC. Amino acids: CASSQDLTGENYEQYF.

The CDR3 reads CAWGVPPGVSGRRETQYF. The DNA of the CDR3 is TGTGCCTGGGGGGTACCCCCCGGTGTTAGCGGGAGACGAGAGACCCAGTACTTC. The chain employs TRBV30 and TRBJ2-5, with TRBD2 matching 9 bases. In germline, CDR1 is GTSNPN, CDR2 SVGIG (reference sequence). There are 18 residues in the CDR3. Trimming removed 5 bases from V and 4 bases from J; junction bases left unmatched: 20.

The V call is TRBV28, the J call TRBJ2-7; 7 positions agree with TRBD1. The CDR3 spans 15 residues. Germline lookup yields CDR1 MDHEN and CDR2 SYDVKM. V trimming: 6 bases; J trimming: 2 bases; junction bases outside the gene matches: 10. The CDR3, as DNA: TGTGCCAGCAGCAGACAGGGCGTCCGGACCTACGAGCAGTACTTC. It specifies CASSRQGVRTYEQYF.

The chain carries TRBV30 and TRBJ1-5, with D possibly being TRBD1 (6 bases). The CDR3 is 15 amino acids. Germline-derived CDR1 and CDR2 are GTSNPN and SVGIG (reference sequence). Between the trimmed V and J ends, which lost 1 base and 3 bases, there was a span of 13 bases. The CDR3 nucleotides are TGTGCCTGGAGTGCGCCGGACAGAACCAATCAGCCCCAGCATTTT. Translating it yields CAWSAPDRTNQPQHF.

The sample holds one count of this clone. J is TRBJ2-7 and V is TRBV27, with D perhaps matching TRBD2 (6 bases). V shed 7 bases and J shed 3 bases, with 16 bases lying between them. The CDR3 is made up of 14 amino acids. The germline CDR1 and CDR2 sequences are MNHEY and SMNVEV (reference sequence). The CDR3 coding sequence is TGTGCCAGCACCCTTCGGAGGGGAATCTACGAGCAGTACTTC. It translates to CASTLRRGIYEQYF.

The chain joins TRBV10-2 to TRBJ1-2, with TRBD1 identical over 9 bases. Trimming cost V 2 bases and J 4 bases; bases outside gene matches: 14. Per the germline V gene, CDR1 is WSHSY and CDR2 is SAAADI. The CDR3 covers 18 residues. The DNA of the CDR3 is TGCGCCAGCAGTGAGCGGGACAGGGAGGTTTTGTGGGGCTATGGCTACACCTTC. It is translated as CASSERDREVLWGYGYTF.

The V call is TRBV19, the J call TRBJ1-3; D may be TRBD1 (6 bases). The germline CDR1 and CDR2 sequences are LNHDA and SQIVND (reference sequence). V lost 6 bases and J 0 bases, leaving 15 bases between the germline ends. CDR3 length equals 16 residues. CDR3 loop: CASSRGDTFSGNTIYF. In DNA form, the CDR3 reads TGTGCCAGTAGCCGTGGGGACACCTTCTCTGGAAACACCATATATTTT. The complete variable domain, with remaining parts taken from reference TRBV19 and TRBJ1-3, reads DGGITQSPKYLFRKEGQNVTLSCEQNLNHDAMYWYRQDPGQGLRLIYYSQIVNDFQKGDIAEGYSVSREKKESFPLTVTSAQKNPTAFYLCASSRGDTFSGNTIYFGEGSWLTVV.

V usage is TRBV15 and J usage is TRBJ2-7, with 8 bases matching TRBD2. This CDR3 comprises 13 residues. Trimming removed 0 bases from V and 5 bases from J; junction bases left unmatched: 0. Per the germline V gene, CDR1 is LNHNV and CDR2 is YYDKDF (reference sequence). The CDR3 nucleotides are TGTGCCACCAGCAGAGAGACTAGCGACGAGCAGTACTTC. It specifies CATSRETSDEQYF.

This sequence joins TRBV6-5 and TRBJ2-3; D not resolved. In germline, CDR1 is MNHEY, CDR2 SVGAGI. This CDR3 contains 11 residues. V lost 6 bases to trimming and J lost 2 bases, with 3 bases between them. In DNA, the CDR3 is TGTGCCAGCAGCAACACAGATACGCAGTATTTT. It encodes CASSNTDTQYF.

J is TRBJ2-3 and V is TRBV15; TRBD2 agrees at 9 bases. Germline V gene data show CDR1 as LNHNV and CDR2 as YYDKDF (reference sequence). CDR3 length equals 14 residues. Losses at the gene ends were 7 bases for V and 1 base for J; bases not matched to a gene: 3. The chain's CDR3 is CATKGGGGTDTQYF. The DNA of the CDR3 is TGTGCCACCAAAGGCGGGGGGGGCACAGATACGCAGTATTTT.

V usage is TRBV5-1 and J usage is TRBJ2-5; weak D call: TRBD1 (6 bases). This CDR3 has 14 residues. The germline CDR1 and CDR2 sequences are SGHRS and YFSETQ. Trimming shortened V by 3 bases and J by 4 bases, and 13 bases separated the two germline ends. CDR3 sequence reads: CASSSQTGIETQYF. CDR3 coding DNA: TGCGCCAGCAGCTCTCAAACAGGGATAGAGACCCAGTACTTC.